This record covers a single T cell receptor (beta chain). Its antigen specificity is not known. Base qualities are not at hand, and no much larger clone is one base apart. At diagnosis, tumor, uninvolved tumor-adjacent lung and peripheral blood were collected and then preserved as a mix of FFPE and fresh-frozen material. For TCR repertoire profiling, blood samples were analyzed as peripheral blood mononuclear cells. This sample is drawn from a study of T cells in localized non-small cell lung cancer (dated by TCRdb to about 2020). Background on the whole study: The study examined T cell repertoires in a few hundred patients with early-stage NSCLC and compared tumors with uninvolved tumor-adjacent lungs. The cohort consisted of approximately 240 treatment-naive NSCLC patients whose localized lung tumors had been resected. NSCLC patients had a mean age of roughly 66 years, and 129 were male and over 85 female.

Study-wide findings and limitations: Of the top 100 tumor clones, a median of about 53 were detected in paired uninvolved adjacent lung; around 27 were also among that lung's top 100. Longer overall survival was associated with higher T cell density in blood, whereas shorter survival was associated with higher clonality in adjacent lung. Uninvolved tumor-adjacent lung showed the highest T cell clonality, higher than tumor, which suggests more focused antigenic responses in the uninvolved tumor-adjacent lung. Because of the exploratory design, TCR variables were selected using unadjusted p-values without false-discovery rate correction. Multi-region tumor sequencing was not performed, so intratumor heterogeneity could not be excluded.

The immunoSEQ Assay was used to sequence TCR beta CDR3 regions from DNA. For the original study's pipeline: To compute T cell density, TCR beta template counts were normalized to usable DNA, which was estimated by amplifying housekeeping genes. The preseqR package was used to estimate richness by extrapolating to 400,000 templates for PBMC samples and to 120,000 templates for tissue samples. Clonality was defined as one minus Pielou's evenness. Tissue-enriched TCRs were identified by differential abundance testing using productive amino-acid clonotypes, minimum total count 5 and alpha 0.1. The Jaccard Index and the Morisita Overlap Index were used to measure repertoire overlap between compartments. GLIPH grouped TCR beta CDR3s together with public tetramer-defined viral CDR3s, and a viral motif had to include at least three viral sequences and also show V-gene enrichment. In TCRdb, the immuneACCESS table is reduced to in-frame sequences with V and J assigned. These tables do not hold every clone; where another copy was compared, an unresolved V gene accounts for under half, and the others remain unexplained. That table is the source of V, J and clone size, and D and trimming were worked out from the DNA. This sample is represented by 23,000 or so clones; approximately 88% of them were singletons. The leading ten clones occupy around a tenth of the sample.

The receptor was isolated from a woman aged 35-75 years with stage III lung adenocarcinoma. The sequenced sample was peripheral blood mononuclear cells, obtained before any cancer treatment.

The sequenced DNA: TGCGCCAGCAGCCAAGATGGCGGCGGGTCTCCCTATGGCTACACCTTC. Translated, this gives CASSQDGGGSPYGYTF. Recombination connected TRBV4-3 to TRBJ1-2, with the identity of the D gene unclear. Trimming takes 0 bases from V and 4 bases from J, and the germline ends sit 15 bases apart. The germline V gene sets CDR1 to LGHNA and CDR2 to YSLEER. Taken from cysteine to phenylalanine, the CDR3 has 16 residues. The retained sequence is limited to the CDR3, 48 bases, with the frame set at the first base.